The TCR beta chain under discussion was sequenced for a study of CD8 T cell repertoires and HIV-1 epitope variants. Study as a whole: T cells were stimulated with Twenty-five Gag and Nef peptides separately.

A note on this clone: No antigen is known for it.

The CDR3 spans 13 residues. In germline, CDR1 is GTSNPN, CDR2 SVGIG (reference sequence). J gave up 2 bases and V 5 bases, and 1 base lay outside the gene matches. On the immunoSEQ platform, TCR beta CDR3s were sequenced at survey depth. Clones were read by immunoSEQ multiplex PCR, and TCRdb kept only the in-frame ones, dropping some. The sample records around 4,900 clones, less than 75% being singletons. The sample comprised cultured CD8+ T cells derived from PBMCs. The V call is TRBV30, the J call TRBJ1-4; 8 bases are shared with TRBD1. This sequence originates from a male donor with HIV. The CDR3 spells CAWGTGTNEKLFF. CDR3 sequence (DNA): TGTGCCTGGGGGACAGGTACTAATGAAAAACTGTTTTTT.